This T cell receptor (beta chain) comes out of a study of cytomegalovirus exposure and HLA in healthy donors. The PCR employed 60 Vbeta primers together with 13 Jbeta primers. The protocol was immunoSEQ multiplex PCR, while the TCRdb copy is restricted to in-frame clones and leaves out a portion. The table includes 120,000 to 150,000 clones, about 75% detected once. V shed 0 bases and J 1 base; nucleotides not matched to a gene: 4. Germline V gene lookup returns CDR1 SGHRS and CDR2 YFSETQ. The CDR3 has 15 amino acids. The sequenced sample consisted of PBMCs. The source is a woman younger than 45 in good health and CMV-seronegative. The chain combines TRBV5-1 with TRBJ2-7, with TRBD1 matching over 7 bases. The CDR3 DNA sequence: TGCGCCAGCAGCTTGGCTGGGACAGCATCCTACGAGCAGTACTTC. As protein: CASSLAGTASYEQYF.